The 15 T cell receptor beta chains given below trace back to one sample, sequenced in a study of OX40 agonist ivuxolimab in advanced cancers. Data came from immunoSEQ multiplex PCR; TCRdb stores just in-frame clones and leaves some out. The sample lists 90,000 to 95,000 clones, approximately 81% occurring once. The material was CD4+ or CD8+ T cells sorted from blood, obtained in a trial of the OX40 agonist ivuxolimab. These TCRs come from an adult with an advanced solid tumor such as melanoma, head and neck, liver or kidney cancer.

The chain employs TRBV12-5 and TRBJ2-5, with D possibly being TRBD2 (6 bases). The germline V gene encodes CDR1 LGHNT and CDR2 FRNRAP. Trimming pared 6 bases from V and 5 bases from J, leaving 10 bases between. There are 12 residues in the CDR3. The chain's CDR3 is CASGRRVETQYF. For the CDR3, the DNA is TGTGCTAGTGGAAGGAGGGTGGAGACCCAGTACTTC.

This clone appeared a few times. The genes are TRBV11-1 and TRBJ1-2; perhaps TRBD1 as D (5 bases). The CDR3 is 14 residues long. Trimming cost V 8 bases and J 5 bases, with 18 bases left between them. CDR1 and CDR2 (germline): SGHAT, FQDESV (reference sequence). The CDR3 region has the DNA TGTGCCAGCCCGGAGGCAGGGAGGAGATATGGCTACACCTTC. Encoded protein: CASPEAGRRYGYTF.

The chain recombines TRBV6-1 with TRBJ1-1; D not resolved. This CDR3 is built from 10 residues. The V end was cut by 6 bases, the J end by 6 bases, with 5 bases between. CDR1 is MNHNS, CDR2 SASEGT, per germline. CDR3: CASRGPEAFF. In nucleotides, the CDR3 is TGTGCCAGCAGAGGTCCTGAAGCTTTCTTT.

The chain combines TRBV11-2 with TRBJ1-3; tentative D call: TRBD1 (5 bases). The CDR3 extends over 15 amino acids. V gave up 5 bases and J gave up 4 bases, with 15 bases separating them. The germline gives CDR1 SGHAT, CDR2 FQNNGV. CDR3 loop: CASSRLGAAGNTIYF. The CDR3 DNA reads TGTGCCAGCAGCCGCCTAGGGGCGGCGGGAAACACCATATATTTT.

This clone was picked up one time. V and J are TRBV5-1 and TRBJ2-5; 7 nucleotides align to TRBD2. The CDR3 loop spans 13 amino acids. Germline-derived CDR1 and CDR2 are SGHRS and YFSETQ. J lost 5 bases, V lost 2 bases, and 3 bases had no gene match. DNA for the CDR3: TGCGCCAGCAGCTTATGGGGAGGGGAGACCCAGTACTTC. It encodes CASSLWGGETQYF. The entire variable domain, with the rest obtained from reference TRBV5-1 and TRBJ2-5, is as follows: KAGVTQTPRYLIKTRGQQVTLSCSPISGHRSVSWYQQTPGQGLQFLFEYFSETQRNKGNFPGRFSGRQFSNSRSEMNVSTLELGDSALYLCASSLWGGETQYFGPGTRLLVL.

V is TRBV29-1 and J is TRBJ2-5; TRBD1 aligns across 11 bases. This CDR3 is 13 amino acids long. CDR1 is SQVTM and CDR2 is ANQGSEA in the germline V gene. The V segment lost 6 bases and the J segment 4 bases; nucleotides outside the gene matches: 4. The CDR3: CSVSGTGGETQYF. The CDR3, as DNA: TGCAGCGTCTCCGGGACAGGGGGAGAGACCCAGTACTTC.

This clone was detected ten times or more. V and J are TRBV19 and TRBJ1-4; 8 bases match TRBD1. V dropped 5 bases and J dropped 7; count of bases not matched to a gene: 6. The CDR3 sequence is 14 residues long. CDR1 is LNHDA and CDR2 is SQIVND in the germline V gene (reference sequence). In DNA form, the CDR3 reads TGTGCCAGTAGTGCACAGGGGGTAGTTGAAAAACTGTTTTTT. Its translation: CASSAQGVVEKLFF.

The CDR3: CASSLVGTFTEAFF. DNA of the CDR3: TGCGCCAGCAGCTTGGTGGGTACCTTCACTGAAGCTTTCTTT. V and J are TRBV5-1 and TRBJ1-1, with no clear D. V was trimmed by 0 bases and J by 4 bases, leaving 10 bases between them. The germline V gene has CDR1 SGHRS and CDR2 YFSETQ. This CDR3 comprises 14 residues.

The genes are TRBV7-2 and TRBJ2-2, with 7 bases matching TRBD1. This CDR3 comprises 15 residues. Germline V gene lookup returns CDR1 SGHTA and CDR2 FQGNSA. J lost 1 base, V lost 3 bases, and 2 bases had no gene match. CDR3 region: CASSLGQKNTGELFF. In nucleotides, the CDR3 is TGTGCCAGCAGCTTGGGACAGAAGAACACCGGGGAGCTGTTTTTT.

The chain joins TRBV5-4 to TRBJ2-5; D gene unclear. Germline V gene data show CDR1 as SGHNT and CDR2 as YYREEE (reference sequence). Trimming pared 0 bases from V and 4 bases from J, leaving 10 bases between. This CDR3 is built from 14 residues. Here the CDR3 reads CASSLAATTETQYF. The CDR3 region has the DNA TGTGCCAGCAGCTTGGCGGCTACTACAGAGACCCAGTACTTC.

This chain joins TRBV27 and TRBJ1-2, with 9 bases that match TRBD1. The CDR3 has 14 residues. CDR1 is MNHEY and CDR2 is SMNVEV in the germline V gene (reference sequence). V shed 5 bases, J shed 6 bases, and the junction held 7 bases outside the gene matches. The CDR3 spells CASSPRDRDNGYTF. CDR3 nucleotides: TGTGCCAGCAGTCCAAGGGACAGGGATAATGGCTACACCTTC.

V and J are TRBV4-2 and TRBJ2-5; weak D call: TRBD2 (5 bases). CDR1 and CDR2 (germline): LGHNA, YNFKEQ. The CDR3 is made up of 17 amino acids. Trimming removed 4 bases at V and 0 bases at J, with 18 bases between. CDR3 region: CASSLEGSPSYQETQYF. The CDR3 bases are TGTGCCAGCAGCCTCGAAGGGAGCCCCTCGTACCAAGAGACCCAGTACTTC.

V and J are TRBV7-2 and TRBJ1-1, with a possible D match to TRBD1 (5 bases). This CDR3 region has 14 residues. Per germline, CDR1 SGHTA and CDR2 FQGNSA. Trimming removed 2 bases from V and 6 bases from J, with 13 bases in between. As DNA, the CDR3 is TGTGCCAGCAGCTTACTGACAGAACGGGCTGAAGCTTTCTTT. It encodes CASSLLTERAEAFF.

The chain couples TRBV7-9 to TRBJ1-1; maybe TRBD1 (5 bases). V dropped 1 base and J dropped 5 bases, with 11 bases sitting between them. Per germline, CDR1 SEHNR and CDR2 FQNEAQ (reference sequence). This CDR3 contains 14 residues. CDR3 DNA: TGTGCCAGCAGCTTAGGGACACTGGGAACTGAAGCTTTCTTT. The encoded protein is CASSLGTLGTEAFF.

This clone showed up just once. This sequence joins TRBV7-8 and TRBJ1-3, with no clear D. V lost 4 bases and J lost 0, with 4 bases in between. Germline V gene lookup returns CDR1 SGHVS and CDR2 FQNEAQ. The CDR3 spans 13 residues. The CDR3 reads CASSSTSGNTIYF. CDR3 nucleotides: TGTGCCAGCAGCTCGACCTCTGGAAACACCATATATTTT.